This record looks at one T cell receptor (beta chain) sequence and its context. Its antigen is currently unknown. Unmatched junction bases numbered 3, after V lost 7 bases and J lost 6 bases. Per germline, CDR1 SQVTM and CDR2 ANQGSEA. The CDR3 has 12 residues. Time point described: pretreatment peripheral blood. Diagnoses among patients were locally advanced or metastatic urothelial carcinoma. This sample stems from a study of PD-L1 blockade in urothelial cancer. In the study overall: Patients, treated from about 2014 onward, received atezolizumab 1,200 mg intravenously every 3 weeks. At 6 weeks and at 3 weeks (second dose) after treatment start, blood was analyzed. General observations from the study: The study found that durable-benefit patients expanded tumor-associated blood clones more at 3 weeks.

The method was immunoSEQ multiplex PCR; TCRdb's version includes in-frame clones alone and lacks a portion of them. Of 90,000 or so clones listed, 90% are singletons. V gene TRBV29-1 combines with J gene TRBJ2-1; TRBD2 agrees at 10 bases. The specimen was PBMCs, collected around atezolizumab (anti-PD-L1) treatment. This TCR derives from a man aged 55 to 70 with urothelial cancer. The CDR3 loop is CSGRLAGNEQFF. The CDR3, as DNA: TGCAGCGGGCGACTAGCGGGCAATGAGCAGTTCTTC.